These T cell receptor beta chains were read from a single sample in a study of T cell repertoires in cytomegalovirus infection. Their cognate antigens are unknown. TCRdb re-called the reads with MiXCR, one entry per CDR3 protein. Of some 800,000 distinct CDR3 sequences in the sample, 25% to 30% were seen once. The source was cultured CD8+ T cells from PBMCs, collected from culture after CMV antigen stimulation. All receptors derive from a human donor in good health (CMV status not recorded). Some clones in this sample may be carry-over from other donors' samples. Each CDR3 is given with its conserved first and last residue. Each record gives: V gene, CDR3 length, D gene, clone size, J gene, CDR3 protein, CDR3 DNA. D genes are given only for firm matches. Clone sizes are given selectively: once, few, many, or a class where the clone is expanded.

v_call: TRBV7-6; cdr3_length: 17; d_call: TRBD1; clone_size: -; j_call: TRBJ2-2; cdr3_aa: CASSLPQGVGNTGELFF; cdr3_nt: TGTGCCAGCAGCTTACCACAGGGGGTTGGGAACACCGGGGAGCTGTTTTTT
v_call: TRBV20-1; cdr3_length: 14; d_call: -; clone_size: -; j_call: TRBJ2-3; cdr3_aa: CSAPDSGETDTQYF; cdr3_nt: TGCAGTGCCCCGGACAGCGGAGAAACAGATACGCAGTATTTT
v_call: TRBV11-2; cdr3_length: 19; d_call: TRBD1; clone_size: -; j_call: TRBJ2-1; cdr3_aa: CASSFGTGGDQSSYNEQFF; cdr3_nt: TGTGCCAGCAGCTTTGGGACAGGGGGGGATCAAAGCTCCTACAATGAGCAGTTCTTC
v_call: TRBV4-3; cdr3_length: 13; d_call: -; clone_size: -; j_call: TRBJ2-2; cdr3_aa: CASSQPDEGGLFF; cdr3_nt: TGCGCCAGCAGCCAACCCGATGAGGGAGGGCTGTTTTTT
v_call: TRBV7-9; cdr3_length: 15; d_call: -; clone_size: -; j_call: TRBJ2-7; cdr3_aa: CASSSEDGYSYEQYF; cdr3_nt: TGTGCCAGCAGCTCAGAGGACGGATACTCCTACGAGCAGTACTTC
v_call: TRBV6-2/TRBV6-3; cdr3_length: 12; d_call: TRBD2; clone_size: few; j_call: TRBJ2-5; cdr3_aa: CASRGDYTTQYF; cdr3_nt: TGTGCCAGCAGGGGGGACTATACGACCCAGTACTTC
v_call: TRBV7-2; cdr3_length: 11; d_call: -; clone_size: few; j_call: TRBJ1-2; cdr3_aa: CASGWAYGYTF; cdr3_nt: TGTGCCAGCGGGTGGGCTTATGGCTACACCTTC
v_call: TRBV13; cdr3_length: 13; d_call: -; clone_size: -; j_call: TRBJ1-5; cdr3_aa: CASSSQGRQPQHF; cdr3_nt: TGTGCCAGCAGCTCACAGGGTAGACAGCCCCAGCATTTT
v_call: TRBV6-2/TRBV6-3; cdr3_length: 18; d_call: TRBD1; clone_size: few; j_call: TRBJ2-2; cdr3_aa: CASTSDPGTGSNTGELFF; cdr3_nt: TGTGCCAGCACAAGCGACCCCGGGACAGGGTCGAACACCGGGGAGCTGTTTTTT
v_call: TRBV7-2; cdr3_length: 16; d_call: TRBD1; clone_size: many; j_call: TRBJ1-1; cdr3_aa: CASSLGDRVLNTEAFF; cdr3_nt: TGTGCCAGCAGCTTAGGGGACAGGGTGTTGAACACTGAAGCTTTCTTT